This is a list of T cell receptor beta chains from one sample in a study of post-analysis software for immune sequencing data. TCRdb called the PCR reads again in MiXCR, with one record for every CDR3 protein. The table shows hundreds of thousands of distinct CDR3 sequences, with around 27% occurring only once. Sequencing input: blood. The receptor source for this set is a girl between 10 and 17 years old with multiple sclerosis. Both conserved end residues are part of each CDR3. A D gene is named only where the DNA matches it firmly. Only some rows state a clone size, as once, few, many or a class for expanded clones.

D: NA; size: NA; V: TRBV20-1; J: TRBJ2-2; DNA: TGCAGTGCTAGAAGACCGACCGAGAATGAGCTGTTTTTT; CDR3: CSARRPTENELFF
D: TRBD2; size: NA; V: TRBV7-2; J: TRBJ2-7; DNA: TGTGCCAGCAGCCAACGGACTAGCGGGGGGGACAATGAGCAGTACTTC; CDR3: CASSQRTSGGDNEQYF
D: NA; size: NA; V: TRBV20-1; J: TRBJ2-5; DNA: TGCAGTGCTAGAGTGGCTCAAGAGACCCAGTACTTC; CDR3: CSARVAQETQYF
D: NA; size: NA; V: TRBV2; J: TRBJ1-4; DNA: TGTGCCAGCAGCGGGATCCGTAATGAAAAACTGTTTTTT; CDR3: CASSGIRNEKLFF
D: NA; size: NA; V: TRBV16; J: TRBJ1-1; DNA: TGTGCCAGCAGCCAATCGCGGGTGGTCACTGAAGCTTTCTTT; CDR3: CASSQSRVVTEAFF
D: TRBD1; size: few; V: TRBV20-1; J: TRBJ2-3; DNA: TGCAGTGCTGGACCGGGACAGGGAATAGCAGATACGCAGTATTTT; CDR3: CSAGPGQGIADTQYF
D: NA; size: NA; V: TRBV3-1; J: TRBJ2-4; DNA: TGTGCCAGCAGCCAAGAAACAGGGAGCAACATTCAGTACTTC; CDR3: CASSQETGSNIQYF
D: NA; size: NA; V: TRBV27; J: TRBJ1-5; DNA: TGTGCCAGCAGTTTGTTAGGGAATCGTCAGCCCCAGCATTTT; CDR3: CASSLLGNRQPQHF
D: NA; size: few; V: TRBV27; J: TRBJ1-2; DNA: TGTGCCAGCAGTACCCGGGACCTCTATGGCTACACCTTC; CDR3: CASSTRDLYGYTF
D: TRBD1; size: few; V: TRBV10-3; J: TRBJ1-1; DNA: TGTGCCATCCGAAGCGACAGGGGTGGAAGCACTGAAGCTTTCTTT; CDR3: CAIRSDRGGSTEAFF
D: NA; size: NA; V: TRBV19; J: TRBJ1-1; DNA: TGTGCCAGTAGTATCCACAGGGATTTGGACACTGAAGCTTTCTTT; CDR3: CASSIHRDLDTEAFF
D: TRBD2; size: few; V: TRBV29-1; J: TRBJ2-1; DNA: TGCAGCGTAGCTGGGACTAGCGGGAGCTCCTACAATGAGCAGTTCTTC; CDR3: CSVAGTSGSSYNEQFF
D: TRBD1; size: many; V: TRBV20-1; J: TRBJ2-5; DNA: TGCAGTGCTCCCGACTTATTCGGACAGGGGATTGAGACCCAGTACTTC; CDR3: CSAPDLFGQGIETQYF
D: TRBD1; size: NA; V: TRBV15; J: TRBJ1-5; DNA: TGTGCCACCAGCCCAGGGGGCGCCTATCAGCCCCAGCATTTT; CDR3: CATSPGGAYQPQHF
D: TRBD2; size: few; V: TRBV29-1; J: TRBJ2-7; DNA: TGCGGCATTCGACTAGCGGGACACTACGAGCAGTACTTC; CDR3: CGIRLAGHYEQYF
D: NA; size: NA; V: TRBV29-1; J: TRBJ1-4; DNA: TGCAGCGCAAACTCCCTGACTGGAGGGGCTGAAAAACTGTTTTTT; CDR3: CSANSLTGGAEKLFF
D: TRBD2; size: NA; V: TRBV15; J: TRBJ2-1; DNA: TGTGCCACCAGGAGGGAGGGGTATGAGCAGTTCTTC; CDR3: CATRREGYEQFF
D: NA; size: few; V: TRBV20-1; J: TRBJ2-3; DNA: TGCAGTGTGTGGGGGGCTACAGATACGCAGTATTTT; CDR3: CSVWGATDTQYF
D: NA; size: NA; V: TRBV27; J: TRBJ2-5; DNA: TGTGCCAGCAGTTTATTCAGGGGAGAGACCCAGTACTTC; CDR3: CASSLFRGETQYF
D: NA; size: few; V: TRBV29-1; J: TRBJ2-3; DNA: TGCAGCGTTACCCCGGACTTCTCCTTTAGCACAGATACGCAGTATTTT; CDR3: CSVTPDFSFSTDTQYF
D: TRBD1; size: NA; V: TRBV10-1; J: TRBJ2-5; DNA: TGCGCCAGCAGTGCCGGGGCAGGGGGCCCCAGCGCCCAGAGCAATGAGCAGTACTTC; CDR3: CASSAGAGGPSAQSNEQYF
D: NA; size: NA; V: TRBV5-1; J: TRBJ1-1; DNA: TGCGCCAGCAGCCCGTCCCCCAGCCAGAACACTGAAGCTTTCTTT; CDR3: CASSPSPSQNTEAFF
D: TRBD1; size: NA; V: TRBV18; J: TRBJ2-1; DNA: TGTGCCAGCTCACCAATACGGGACAGGGGTAACAATGAGCAGTTCTTC; CDR3: CASSPIRDRGNNEQFF
D: NA; size: NA; V: TRBV15; J: TRBJ2-7; DNA: TGTGTCACCAGCAGAGATAAAGGACAGACCTACGAGCAGTACTTC; CDR3: CVTSRDKGQTYEQYF
D: NA; size: NA; V: TRBV10-3; J: TRBJ1-5; DNA: TGTGCCATCAGTAAGCAGGGCCTCAATCAGCCCCAGCATTTT; CDR3: CAISKQGLNQPQHF
D: NA; size: few; V: TRBV4-1; J: TRBJ1-2; DNA: TGCGCCAGCAGCCCCCGGACAGATACTTATAACTATGGCTACACCTTC; CDR3: CASSPRTDTYNYGYTF
D: TRBD2; size: few; V: TRBV18; J: TRBJ2-7; DNA: TGTGCCAGCTCACCAAAGCTTAGCGGGAATAACGGGGAGCAGTACTTC; CDR3: CASSPKLSGNNGEQYF
D: NA; size: once; V: TRBV7-2; J: TRBJ1-3; DNA: TGTGCCAGCAGCTTAGCCGAGGGGGGGGGATTCTCTGGAAACACCATATATTTT; CDR3: CASSLAEGGGFSGNTIYF
D: NA; size: NA; V: TRBV5-1; J: TRBJ1-4; DNA: TGCGCCAGCAGTAGAATGCCTTCAACTAATGAAAAACTGTTTTTT; CDR3: CASSRMPSTNEKLFF
D: TRBD1; size: NA; V: TRBV3-1; J: TRBJ1-6; DNA: TGTGCCAGCAGCCAGAGACCGACGAGGGACAGGGAGAATTCACCCCTCCACTTT; CDR3: CASSQRPTRDRENSPLHF